This T cell receptor (beta chain) derives from a study of blood T cell repertoires in COVID-19. Assay: immunoSEQ multiplex PCR; the TCRdb copy retains only in-frame clones and omits some. The sample has approximately 300,000 clones; over 75% are singletons. V shed 6 bases, J shed 1 base, and the junction held 6 bases outside the gene matches. This CDR3 region has 15 residues. In germline, CDR1 is SGHRS, CDR2 YFSETQ. Input material: peripheral blood. This TCR came from a woman between 25 and 40 years old with COVID-19, enrolled during active disease. V and J are TRBV5-1 and TRBJ2-7; 11 positions agree with TRBD2. CDR3 DNA: TGCGCCAGCACCATAGCGGGAGGGAAGTCCTACGAGCAGTACTTC. Translation: CASTIAGGKSYEQYF. Using reference TRBV5-1 and TRBJ2-7 for the parts outside the CDR3, the full variable domain is KAGVTQTPRYLIKTRGQQVTLSCSPISGHRSVSWYQQTPGQGLQFLFEYFSETQRNKGNFPGRFSGRQFSNSRSEMNVSTLELGDSALYLCASTIAGGKSYEQYFGPGTRLTVT.